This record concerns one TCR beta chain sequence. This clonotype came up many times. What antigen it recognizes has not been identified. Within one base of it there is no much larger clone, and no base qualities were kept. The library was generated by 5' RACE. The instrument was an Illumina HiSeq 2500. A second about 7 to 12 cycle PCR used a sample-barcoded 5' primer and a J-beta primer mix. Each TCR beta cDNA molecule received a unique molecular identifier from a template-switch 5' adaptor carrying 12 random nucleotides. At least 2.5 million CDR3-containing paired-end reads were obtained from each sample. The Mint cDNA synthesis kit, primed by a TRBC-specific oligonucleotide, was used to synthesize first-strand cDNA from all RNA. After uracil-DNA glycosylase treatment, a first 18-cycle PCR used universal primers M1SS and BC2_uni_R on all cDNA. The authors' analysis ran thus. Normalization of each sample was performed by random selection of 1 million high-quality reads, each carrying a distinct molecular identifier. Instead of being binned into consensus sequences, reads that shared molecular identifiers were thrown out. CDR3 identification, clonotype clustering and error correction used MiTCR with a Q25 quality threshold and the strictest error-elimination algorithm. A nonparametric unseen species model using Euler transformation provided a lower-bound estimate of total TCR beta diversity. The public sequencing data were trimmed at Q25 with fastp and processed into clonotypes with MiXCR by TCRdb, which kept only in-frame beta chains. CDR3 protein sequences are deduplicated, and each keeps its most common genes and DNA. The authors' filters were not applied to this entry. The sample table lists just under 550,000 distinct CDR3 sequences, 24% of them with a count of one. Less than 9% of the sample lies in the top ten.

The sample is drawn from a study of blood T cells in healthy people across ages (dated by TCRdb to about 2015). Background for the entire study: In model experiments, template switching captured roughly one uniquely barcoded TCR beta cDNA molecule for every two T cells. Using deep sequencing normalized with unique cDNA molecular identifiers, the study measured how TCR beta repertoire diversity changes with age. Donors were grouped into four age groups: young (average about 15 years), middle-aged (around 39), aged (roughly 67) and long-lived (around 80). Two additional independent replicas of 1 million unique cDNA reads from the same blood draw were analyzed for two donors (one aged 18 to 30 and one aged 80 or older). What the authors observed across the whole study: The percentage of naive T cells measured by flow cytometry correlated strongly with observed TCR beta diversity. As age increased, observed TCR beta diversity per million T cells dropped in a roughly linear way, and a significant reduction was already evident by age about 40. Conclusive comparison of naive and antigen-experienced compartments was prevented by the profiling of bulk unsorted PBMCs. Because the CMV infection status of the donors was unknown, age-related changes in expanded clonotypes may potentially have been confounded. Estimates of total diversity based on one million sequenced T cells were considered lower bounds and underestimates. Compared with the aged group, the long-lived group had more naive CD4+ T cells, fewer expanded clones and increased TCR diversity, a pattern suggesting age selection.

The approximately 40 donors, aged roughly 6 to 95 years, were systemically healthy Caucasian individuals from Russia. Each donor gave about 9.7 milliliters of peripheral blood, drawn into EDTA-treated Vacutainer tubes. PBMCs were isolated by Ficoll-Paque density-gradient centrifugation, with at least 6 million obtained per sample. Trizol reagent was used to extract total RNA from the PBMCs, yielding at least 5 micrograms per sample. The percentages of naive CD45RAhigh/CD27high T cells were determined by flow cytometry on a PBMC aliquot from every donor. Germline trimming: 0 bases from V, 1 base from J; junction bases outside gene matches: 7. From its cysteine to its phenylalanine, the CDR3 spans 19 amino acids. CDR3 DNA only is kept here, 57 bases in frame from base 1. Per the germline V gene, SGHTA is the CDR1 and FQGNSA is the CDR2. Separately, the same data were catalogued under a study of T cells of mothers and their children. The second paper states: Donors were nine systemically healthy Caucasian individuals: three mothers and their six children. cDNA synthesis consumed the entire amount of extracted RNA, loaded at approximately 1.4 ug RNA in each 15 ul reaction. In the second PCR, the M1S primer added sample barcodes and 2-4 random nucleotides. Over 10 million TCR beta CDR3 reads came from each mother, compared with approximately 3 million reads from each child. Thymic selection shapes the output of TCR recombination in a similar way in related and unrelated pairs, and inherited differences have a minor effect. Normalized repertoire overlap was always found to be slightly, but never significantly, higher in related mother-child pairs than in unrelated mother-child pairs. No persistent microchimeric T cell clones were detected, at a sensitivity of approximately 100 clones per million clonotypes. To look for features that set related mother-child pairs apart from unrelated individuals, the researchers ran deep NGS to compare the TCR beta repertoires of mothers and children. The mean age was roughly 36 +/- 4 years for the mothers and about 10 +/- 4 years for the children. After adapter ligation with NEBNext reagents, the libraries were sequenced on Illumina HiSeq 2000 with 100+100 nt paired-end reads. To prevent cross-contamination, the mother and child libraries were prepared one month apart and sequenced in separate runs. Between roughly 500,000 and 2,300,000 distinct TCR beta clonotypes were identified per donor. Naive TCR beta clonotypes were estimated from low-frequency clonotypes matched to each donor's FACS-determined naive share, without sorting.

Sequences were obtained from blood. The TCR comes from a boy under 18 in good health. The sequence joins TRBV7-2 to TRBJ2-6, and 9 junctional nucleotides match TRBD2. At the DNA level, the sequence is TGTGCCAGCAGCTTAGCTAGCGGGGGCCTCCTATCTGGGGCCAACGTCCTGACTTTC. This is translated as CASSLASGGLLSGANVLTF.